The clone carrying this TCR beta chain came up once. The junction differs from germline at one of its ends, possibly a read error. The data were obtained in a study of blood T cells in healthy people across ages. This CDR3 spans 13 amino acids. The V gene's germline CDR1 is SGDLS and CDR2 YYNGEE. PCR was performed a second time for roughly 7 to 11 cycles using a sample-barcoded 5' primer and a J-beta primer mix. TCRdb reprocessed the 5' RACE reads via MiXCR and lists one record per CDR3 protein. Here the sample spans around 710,000 distinct CDR3 sequences, about 42% being singletons. The genes are TRBV9 and TRBJ2-3, with unresolved D. The sequenced sample consisted of blood. This clonotype originated in a woman aged 60-75 years in good health. This chain's CDR3 is CASSVKATDMQYF. In DNA form, the CDR3 reads TGTGCCAGCAGCGTGAAAGCCACAGATATGCAGTATTTT.